The clone carrying this T cell receptor (beta chain) occurred once. Its matching antigen is unknown. Both CD4+ and CD8+ T cells were separated by sorting PBMCs. The data belong to a study of CD8+ T cells in alopecia areata. The study's findings and limits: It was less clear whether patients shared TCRs than it was in mice, possibly because of HLA.

Reverse transcription of extracted RNA yielded cDNA, which provided the sequencing template. Sequencing was performed with immunoSEQ multiplex PCR; in TCRdb, only in-frame clones are kept and a portion is missing. The table has 95,000 to 120,000 clones, 50% to 70% seen once. Germline V CDR1 and CDR2: PRHDT, FYEKMQ (reference sequence). This CDR3 has 14 residues. J was trimmed by 10 bases and V by 7 bases; bases with no gene match: 9. Sequencing was done on a sample of NKG2D-low CD8+ T cells sorted from blood. This chain links TRBV13 with TRBJ2-1; 11 nucleotides align to TRBD2. This sequence originates from a human donor with alopecia areata. Here the CDR3 reads CASTGTSGPGEQFF. CDR3 DNA: TGTGCCAGCACTGGGACTAGCGGCCCGGGGGAGCAGTTCTTC.